These T cell receptor beta chains were read from a single sample in a study of T cell responses to AZD1222 COVID-19 vaccine. Generated by immunoSEQ multiplex PCR, the TCRdb table keeps only in-frame clones and is missing some. The table records about 120,000 clones, 75% to 90% of them present only once. The sequencing here drew on peripheral blood, taken on day 0 of AZD1222 vaccination. Receptors were obtained from an adult in good health. Both conserved end residues are part of each CDR3. Each record gives: D gene, J gene, CDR3 length, clone size, V gene, CDR3 DNA, CDR3 protein. The D gene is left open where the match is weak. Some rows have no size entry. The others give once, few or many, or a class for an expanded clone.

TRBD1	TRBJ1-1	16	.	TRBV3-1/TRBV3-2	TGTGCCAGCAGCCTTTTTTACAGGGGGCGGGACACTGAAGCTTTCTTT	CASSLFYRGRDTEAFF
.	TRBJ1-1	16	.	TRBV19	TGTGCCAGTAGTATGTGGGGGCCCCCGGGAGACACTGAAGCTTTCTTT	CASSMWGPPGDTEAFF
.	TRBJ2-7	13	.	TRBV18	TGTGCCAGCTCACCACGGGACAAGTACGAGCAGTACTTC	CASSPRDKYEQYF
TRBD2	TRBJ2-7	14	.	TRBV11-3	TGTGCCAGCAGCTTAGAAGCGGGAAACTACGAGCAGTACTTC	CASSLEAGNYEQYF
TRBD2	TRBJ2-7	15	.	TRBV10-3	TGTGCCATCGGGGATGCTAGCGGAGGCTCCTACGAGCAGTACTTC	CAIGDASGGSYEQYF
.	TRBJ1-5	14	.	TRBV14	TGTGCCAGCAGCCAAGGCAACAGCAATCAGCCCCAGCATTTT	CASSQGNSNQPQHF
.	TRBJ2-6	20	.	TRBV4-3	TGCGCCAGCAGCCAAGATGTTGCAGGCATCCCCTTCTCTGGGGCCAACGTCCTGACTTTC	CASSQDVAGIPFSGANVLTF
.	TRBJ1-1	16	.	TRBV19	TGTGCCAGTAACTCCGGAGGGGGGGCAGGGAACACTGAAGCTTTCTTT	CASNSGGGAGNTEAFF
.	TRBJ1-4	13	.	TRBV29-1	TGCAGCGGTAGCACGGCAACTAATGAAAAACTGTTTTTT	CSGSTATNEKLFF
TRBD2	TRBJ2-1	15	.	TRBV10-3	TGTGCCATCAGTGAGACTAGCGGGAGCTCCAATGAGCAGTTCTTC	CAISETSGSSNEQFF
TRBD2	TRBJ2-1	15	.	TRBV11-3	TGTGCCAGCAGCTTGGGCGGGAGTTCCTACAATGAGCAGTTCTTC	CASSLGGSSYNEQFF
.	TRBJ1-4	12	.	TRBV28	TGTGCCAGCAGTTTACAAAATGAAAAACTGTTTTTT	CASSLQNEKLFF
TRBD1	TRBJ2-1	16	.	TRBV12-5	TGTGCTAGTGGGGATCCCGGGACAGGGGGCTACAATGAGCAGTTCTTC	CASGDPGTGGYNEQFF
TRBD1	TRBJ1-1	14	.	TRBV5-1	TGCGCCAGCACCAGGACAGGAGAGAACACTGAAGCTTTCTTT	CASTRTGENTEAFF
.	TRBJ1-1	14	.	TRBV19	TGTGCCAGTAGTGCCCGTGTAGGGAACACTGAAGCTTTCTTT	CASSARVGNTEAFF
.	TRBJ1-5	12	.	TRBV6-6	TGTGCCAGCAGTTCCTGGACGGAGCCCCAGCATTTT	CASSSWTEPQHF
TRBD2	TRBJ2-1	12	once	TRBV7-2	TGTGCCAGCAGCTTACAGCGGGGTGAGCAGTTCTTC	CASSLQRGEQFF
.	TRBJ2-1	15	once	TRBV9	TGTGCCAGCAGCGTAGACGGGAACTCCTACAATGAGCAGTTCTTC	CASSVDGNSYNEQFF
.	TRBJ2-7	12	.	TRBV3-1/TRBV3-2	TGTGCCAGCAGCCAGTCCACCTACGAGCAGTACTTC	CASSQSTYEQYF
.	TRBJ1-6	15	.	TRBV6-5	TGTGCCAGCAGCACCGTACAGGGTGCAGGTTCACCCCTCCACTTT	CASSTVQGAGSPLHF
.	TRBJ2-2	12	.	TRBV6-2/TRBV6-3	TGTGCCAGCAGTTACTCGAATGGGGAGCTGTTTTTT	CASSYSNGELFF
.	TRBJ2-2	16	.	TRBV5-6	TGTGCCAGCAGCTTTTTGTGGGGGGAGAACACCGGGGAGCTGTTTTTT	CASSFLWGENTGELFF
TRBD2	TRBJ2-3	16	.	TRBV4-1	TGCGCCAGCAGCCTTTTAGCGGGGGGGAGCACAGATACGCAGTATTTT	CASSLLAGGSTDTQYF
.	TRBJ2-1	14	.	TRBV11-1	TGTGCCAGCAGCACCAGAGGTGGGGTTAATGAGCAGTTCTTC	CASSTRGGVNEQFF
TRBD1	TRBJ2-1	13	.	TRBV12-3/TRBV12-4	TGTGCCCTCTCCGGGACAGGGATGGATGAGCAGTTCTTC	CALSGTGMDEQFF
TRBD2	TRBJ2-7	12	once	TRBV7-2	TGTGCCAGCAGCTTTGGACTAGCCGAGCAGTACTTC	CASSFGLAEQYF
.	TRBJ1-5	19	few	TRBV28	TGTGCCAGCAGTTTGCTTCTCGGGAAGGGCCGAAGGGGCAATCAGCCCCAGCATTTT	CASSLLLGKGRRGNQPQHF
TRBD2	TRBJ2-2	15	.	TRBV19	TGTGCCAGTAGTTCACTAGCGAGGAACACCGGGGAGCTGTTTTTT	CASSSLARNTGELFF
TRBD2	TRBJ2-7	15	few	TRBV7-2	TGTGCCAGCAGCAGTATGACTAGCGGGGGCTACGAGCAGTACTTC	CASSSMTSGGYEQYF
TRBD2	TRBJ2-3	17	.	TRBV9	TGTGCCAGCAGCGGGAGACTAGCGGGAGGCAGCACAGATACGCAGTATTTT	CASSGRLAGGSTDTQYF
TRBD1	TRBJ2-3	15	.	TRBV9	TGTGCCAGGAGACACCGGGACAGGGGGCTAGATACGCAGTATTTT	CARRHRDRGLDTQYF
TRBD2	TRBJ2-5	15	few	TRBV19	TGTGCCAGTAGTCCAGGGACTAGCGGGGGGGATACCCAGTACTTC	CASSPGTSGGDTQYF
TRBD2	TRBJ2-2	19	.	TRBV11-3	TGTGCCAGCAGCTCCACTAGCGGGAGGGCCTACAGGGCGGCCGGGGAGCTGTTTTTT	CASSSTSGRAYRAAGELFF
.	TRBJ2-2	15	.	TRBV5-5	TGTGCCAGCAGCTCAGGATTGGGAGTTTCCGGGGAGCTGTTTTTT	CASSSGLGVSGELFF
.	TRBJ1-1	14	.	TRBV7-3	TGTGCCAGCAGCATGGACAGCGGGAACACTGAAGCTTTCTTT	CASSMDSGNTEAFF
.	TRBJ2-2	12	once	TRBV6-5	TGTGCCAGCACTAGTGACACCGGGGAGCTGTTTTTT	CASTSDTGELFF
TRBD1	TRBJ1-4	15	.	TRBV6-5	TGTGCCAGCAGTTACAAGACAGGGGGCCACGAAAAACTGTTTTTT	CASSYKTGGHEKLFF
.	TRBJ2-1	12	.	TRBV18	TGTGCCAGCTCACCACCGGTGATAGAGCAGTTCTTC	CASSPPVIEQFF
TRBD2	TRBJ2-1	16	.	TRBV5-4	TGTGCCAGCAGCAATAACCCGGGACTAGCCCGGAATGAGCAGTTCTTC	CASSNNPGLARNEQFF
.	TRBJ2-5	15	once	TRBV5-4	TGTGCCAGCAGCTTGTGGGCGGGATCACAAGAGACCCAGTACTTC	CASSLWAGSQETQYF
.	TRBJ2-7	12	.	TRBV5-6	TGTGCCAGCAGCTTGATGGAGTACGAGCAGTACTTC	CASSLMEYEQYF
.	TRBJ2-7	14	.	TRBV7-9	TGTGCCAGCAGCTCCGGGGATTGGAGCTACGAGCAGTACTTC	CASSSGDWSYEQYF